The clone carrying this T cell receptor (beta chain) was observed a few times. Its target is unknown. PBMCs were derived from approximately 10 ml fresh peripheral blood. The investigators amplified TCR beta CDR3 regions from RNA transcripts. Carried out on the TCR CDR3, a first-round RT-PCR used the HTBI primer set. TCRdb re-derived calls from the multiplex PCR reads in MiXCR, one entry per CDR3 protein. There are under 400,000 distinct CDR3 sequences in the sample; 15% occur only once, and 15% to 20% lies in the top ten. This sample stems from a study of T cells in Graves' hyperthyroidism and ophthalmopathy. Study results and caveats: Blood held most thyroid clonotypes expanded above 0.001 frequency.

Trimming removed 4 bases from V and 4 bases from J, with 8 bases in between. This CDR3 has 12 amino acids. The germline V gene has CDR1 SQVTM and CDR2 ANQGSEA. The source material was blood. This sequence was found in a woman aged 55-69 years with Graves' ophthalmopathy. The genes are TRBV29-1 and TRBJ1-3, with D perhaps matching TRBD1 (6 bases). CDR3: CSVAGAGNTIYF. CDR3 bases: TGCAGCGTTGCAGGGGCCGGAAACACCATATATTTT.